Listed here are 22 T cell receptor beta chains from one sample, sequenced in a study of human T cells and chemical hapten exposure. Time point defined: patch test 3, about 24 weeks after DPC sensitization. Treatment noted: therapeutic diphenylcyclopropenone sensitization with weekly scalp DPC. TCRdb processed the RACE reads anew with MiXCR; each CDR3 protein has one entry. The repertoire holds under 75,000 distinct CDR3 sequences, roughly 10% seen once, with roughly 1.4% in the top ten. The sequenced sample was whole blood, obtained in connection with sensitization to the hapten diphenylcyclopropenone (DPC). Receptors were obtained from a woman in her 50s with alopecia areata. Some clones in this sample may be carry-over from other donors' samples.

This clonotype is a singleton in its sample. This may stem from a read error, because a much larger clone lies one nucleotide away. The chain uses TRBV29-1 and TRBJ2-1, with TRBD1 matching over 11 bases. The CDR3 runs to 13 residues. CDR1 is SQVTM, CDR2 ANQGSEA, per germline. The trim removed 3 bases at V and 7 bases at J, leaving 2 bases unmatched. The CDR3 loop is CSVDGQGANEQFF. CDR3 coding DNA: TGCAGCGTTGATGGACAGGGGGCTAATGAGCAGTTCTTC.

This clonotype was counted ten times or more. The chain links TRBV20-1 to TRBJ1-4; D not certain. Trimming stripped 5 bases from V and 5 bases from J, with 12 bases between. CDR1 DFQATT and CDR2 SNEGSKA come from the germline V gene (reference sequence). This CDR3 is 13 amino acids long. The CDR3 protein is CSALLPSNEKLFF. The CDR3 DNA follows: TGCAGTGCTTTACTCCCTTCCAATGAAAAACTGTTTTTT.

There are many counts of this clonotype. The V and J genes are TRBV5-1 and TRBJ1-2; D gene unclear. Between the trimmed V and J ends, which lost 0 bases and 7 bases, there was a span of 16 bases. Per the germline V gene, CDR1 is SGHRS and CDR2 is YFSETQ. This CDR3 has 15 amino acids. CDR3: CASSLAVGLSRGYTF. The DNA of the CDR3 is TGCGCCAGCAGCTTGGCGGTTGGGTTATCGCGTGGCTACACCTTC.

This clonotype was observed a handful of times. The chain employs TRBV2 and TRBJ1-3; unclear D gene. CDR1 and CDR2 from the germline V gene are SNHLY and FYNNEI. This CDR3 spans 11 amino acids. Trimming took off 4 bases at V and 8 bases at J, with 6 bases between the two ends. The CDR3 bases are TGTGCCAGCAGTGTCGAATACACCATATATTTT. It is translated as CASSVEYTIYF.

The V and J genes are TRBV5-1 and TRBJ2-1, with 10 bases aligning to TRBD2. The CDR3 has 16 amino acids. Trimming at V came to 4 bases and at J to 8 bases, leaving 12 bases not matched to a gene. Germline assignment: CDR1 SGHRS and CDR2 YFSETQ. The CDR3 is CASSPGLAATGDEQFF. CDR3 bases: TGCGCCAGCAGCCCTGGACTAGCGGCTACCGGCGATGAGCAGTTCTTC. The full variable domain, completed using reference TRBV5-1 and TRBJ2-1, is KAGVTQTPRYLIKTRGQQVTLSCSPISGHRSVSWYQQTPGQGLQFLFEYFSETQRNKGNFPGRFSGRQFSNSRSEMNVSTLELGDSALYLCASSPGLAATGDEQFFGPGTRLTVL.

The J gene is TRBJ2-7, the V gene TRBV6-2 or TRBV6-3; D remains unclear. The CDR3 contains 12 residues. Germline loops: CDR1 MNHEY, CDR2 SVGEGT. Deletions cut 0 bases from V and 2 bases from J, with 2 bases between. The CDR3 DNA sequence: TGTGCCAGCAGTTACTCGGCCTACGAGCAGTACTTC. Protein: CASSYSAYEQYF.

This clonotype was seen ten or more times. This chain uses TRBV6-2 or TRBV6-3 with TRBJ1-1, with TRBD1 identical over 7 bases. The CDR3 spans 14 residues. J gave up 4 bases and V 5 bases, and 7 bases lay outside the gene matches. Germline-derived CDR1 and CDR2 are MNHEY and SVGEGT. Here the CDR3 DNA reads TGTGCCAGCAGTAGAACTGACAGGGTCACTGAAGCTTTCTTT. The encoded protein is CASSRTDRVTEAFF.

The rearrangement links TRBV4-2 to TRBJ2-7; TRBD1 matches 8 bases. V lost 2 bases, J lost 5 bases, and 8 bases stayed unmatched. CDR1 is LGHNA, CDR2 YNFKEQ, per germline. The CDR3 has 15 amino acids. The CDR3 DNA sequence: TGTGCCAGCAGCCAACCGGACAGGGAGGTAAACGAGCAGTACTTC. It yields the protein CASSQPDREVNEQYF.

The rearrangement joins TRBV7-9 to TRBJ1-1; 7 bases match TRBD1. CDR3 length: 12 residues. V lost 8 bases and J lost 11; bases outside the gene matches: 11. Germline CDR1 SEHNR, CDR2 FQNEAQ (reference sequence). The chain's CDR3 is CASDRALDAAFF. The CDR3 region has the DNA TGTGCCAGCGACAGGGCCCTCGACGCGGCTTTCTTT.

This clonotype was detected many times. The chain uses TRBV28 and TRBJ2-7; maybe TRBD2 (6 bases). The CDR3 loop spans 17 amino acids. The ends were cut back, 3 bases at V and 2 bases at J, with 20 bases in the middle. Per the germline V gene, CDR1 is MDHEN and CDR2 is SYDVKM. In DNA form, the CDR3 reads TGTGCCAGCAGTTTCGAGTTTGGAGGGACCGGACCCTACGAGCAGTACTTC. It is translated as CASSFEFGGTGPYEQYF. Together with reference TRBV28 and TRBJ2-7, the CDR3 gives the full variable domain: DVKVTQSSRYLVKRTGEKVFLECVQDMDHENMFWYRQDPGLGLRLIYFSYDVKMKEKGDIPEGYSVSREKKERFSLILESASTNQTSMYLCASSFEFGGTGPYEQYFGPGTRLTVT.

This clonotype was counted ten times or more. CDR3: CASSIAWTSTDTQYF. DNA of the CDR3: TGTGCCAGTAGTATAGCTTGGACCTCCACAGATACGCAGTATTTT. V and J are TRBV19 and TRBJ2-3; D gene ambiguous. The germline V and J ends were trimmed by 1 base and 2 bases, with 10 bases remaining between them. CDR1 and CDR2 from the germline V gene are LNHDA and SQIVND (reference sequence). The CDR3 totals 15 residues.

The J gene is TRBJ1-4, the V gene TRBV20-1, with 12 bases fitting TRBD1. J was trimmed by 0 bases and V by 4 bases; bases with no gene match: 3. The CDR3 is 16 amino acids. Germline V gives CDR1 DFQATT, CDR2 SNEGSKA (reference sequence). This chain's CDR3 is CSATGTGGATNEKLFF. Written as DNA, the CDR3 is TGCAGTGCTACCGGGACAGGGGGCGCAACTAATGAAAAACTGTTTTTT.

CDR3 coding DNA: TGTGCCAGCTCAGCCCGACAGGTTAACTATGGCTACACCTTC. Encoded protein: CASSARQVNYGYTF. V is TRBV18 and J is TRBJ1-2, with D tentatively TRBD1 (6 bases). The CDR3 spans 14 residues. Trimming shortened V by 5 bases and J by 1 base, and 11 bases separated the two germline ends. Germline V lookup: CDR1 KGHSH, CDR2 LQKENI.

V usage is TRBV6-5 and J usage is TRBJ2-2; no firm D call. V lost 6 bases and J 7 bases, leaving 15 bases between the germline ends. The CDR3 totals 14 residues. The germline CDR1 and CDR2 sequences are MNHEY and SVGAGI. CDR3 sequence: CASSPLSPGGELFF. The CDR3 bases are TGTGCCAGCAGCCCCCTGTCGCCGGGCGGGGAGCTGTTTTTT.

With respect to this clonotype: This may arise from a read error, as a much more abundant clone is one base away. The genes are TRBV7-2 and TRBJ2-3; D is ambiguous. The CDR3 is 12 amino acids. With 5 bases removed from V and 5 bases from J, the gap between germline ends came to 8 bases. CDR1 SGHTA and CDR2 FQGNSA come from the germline V gene. The CDR3 loop is CASSPLRDTQYF. Written as DNA, the CDR3 is TGTGCCAGCAGCCCTTTACGAGATACGCAGTATTTT.

This clonotype has at least ten counts. This sequence joins TRBV28 and TRBJ1-4, with D possibly matching TRBD1 (5 bases). The germline V and J ends were trimmed by 4 bases and 7 bases, with 16 bases remaining between them. This CDR3 comprises 15 residues. The germline V gene encodes CDR1 MDHEN and CDR2 SYDVKM. The CDR3 sequence is CASSYGSGTGEKLFF. The CDR3 DNA is TGTGCCAGCAGTTATGGATCAGGGACGGGTGAAAAACTGTTTTTT.

This clonotype was seen more than once but under ten times. The CDR3 DNA reads TGTGCCAGCAGTTTACTCGGGGGCAGCTCCTACAATGAGCAGTTCTTC. It encodes CASSLLGGSSYNEQFF. The chain links TRBV27 to TRBJ2-1; D may correspond to TRBD1 or TRBD2 (6 bases each). The CDR3 runs 16 residues. Trimming cost V 2 bases and J 0 bases, with 11 bases left between them. CDR1 is MNHEY and CDR2 is SMNVEV in the germline V gene (reference sequence).

This sequence joins TRBV28 and TRBJ2-7; 7 bases line up with TRBD1. The junction had 12 bases not matched to a gene; V was cut back by 5 bases and J by 5 bases. The CDR3 is made up of 15 amino acids. Per germline, CDR1 MDHEN and CDR2 SYDVKM. The CDR3 spells CASSEHDRAFDEQYF. The CDR3 DNA follows: TGTGCCAGCAGTGAGCACGACAGGGCCTTTGACGAGCAGTACTTC.

The chain carries TRBV12-3 or TRBV12-4 and TRBJ1-2; D perhaps matches TRBD1 (5 bases). The CDR3 sequence is 13 residues long. Trimming took 5 bases from V and 8 from J, leaving 15 bases between them. CDR3 nucleotides: TGTGCCAGCAGTCCCGCAGGGATTAGAGGCTACACCTTC. Translated, it gives CASSPAGIRGYTF.

In this sample, this clonotype turned up many times. The rearrangement joins TRBV11-2 to TRBJ2-7; no firm D call. Trimming took 5 bases from V and 7 from J, leaving 12 bases between them. The germline gives CDR1 SGHAT, CDR2 FQNNGV. The CDR3 covers 12 residues. The CDR3 is CASSPPNLEQYF. The CDR3 DNA is TGTGCCAGCAGCCCCCCGAACTTGGAGCAGTACTTC.

The chain employs TRBV29-1 and TRBJ1-1; TRBD1 might be the D (5 bases). The CDR3 is 10 residues long. Per germline, CDR1 SQVTM and CDR2 ANQGSEA. Between the trimmed V and J ends, which lost 7 bases and 10 bases, there was a span of 13 bases. CDR3 nucleotides: TGCAGCGATTACCGGGACGTAGCTTTCTTT. Amino acids: CSDYRDVAFF.

Note on this clonotype: This sequence may be a read error, since a much larger clone differs from it by one base. CDR3: CASSGARTPEQYF. DNA of the CDR3: TGCGCCAGCAGTGGCGCAAGGACACCCGAGCAGTACTTC. The chain joins TRBV10-1 to TRBJ2-7, with a tentative D call TRBD1 (5 bases). The CDR3 covers 13 residues. Per the germline V gene, CDR1 is WNHNN and CDR2 is SYGVQD (reference sequence). V was clipped by 4 bases and J by 6 bases, with 13 bases between them.